The next 16 T cell receptor beta chains were all read from a single sample in a study of blood T cell repertoires in COVID-19. Repertoires were generated with immunoSEQ multiplex PCR, while TCRdb's copy carries only in-frame clones and drops some. The data contain 250,000 to 350,000 clones, 80% to 90% of them singletons. The sample was PBMCs or T cells enriched from blood (not recorded which). The receptors stem from a woman aged 30 to 39 who had recovered from COVID-19.

The chain joins TRBV5-6 to TRBJ2-5, with D perhaps TRBD2 (5 bases). This CDR3 has 14 amino acids. Germline CDR1 and CDR2: SGHDT and YYEEEE. V was trimmed by 0 bases and J by 7 bases, leaving 13 bases between them. Here the CDR3 DNA reads TGTGCCAGCAGCTTGGTCGGACTTACAGCGACCCAGTACTTC. As protein: CASSLVGLTATQYF.

The chain uses TRBV12-3 or TRBV12-4 and TRBJ1-2; the D gene is possibly TRBD1 (6 bases). The CDR3 length is 12 residues. The germline V and J ends were trimmed by 7 bases and 6 bases, with 12 bases remaining between them. The CDR3 nucleotides read TGTGCCAGCACATTAACAGGGCATGGCTACACCTTC. This gives the protein CASTLTGHGYTF.

The V and J genes are TRBV18 and TRBJ2-7; 9 nucleotides line up with TRBD1. Trimming took 3 bases from V and 5 from J; bases not matched to a gene: 2. Germline CDR1 and CDR2: KGHSH and LQKENI. The length of the CDR3 is 13 residues. This CDR3 is CASSPGQGNEQYF. The CDR3 DNA reads as TGTGCCAGCTCACCGGGACAGGGTAACGAGCAGTACTTC.

The chain carries TRBV28 and TRBJ1-2, with a tentative D call TRBD1 (5 bases). The V gene's germline CDR1 is MDHEN and CDR2 SYDVKM. The CDR3 is 15 residues long. With 4 bases removed from V and 2 bases from J, the gap between germline ends came to 14 bases. The CDR3 nucleotides read TGTGCCAGCAGTTACCTGACAGATTACAACTATGGCTACACCTTC. Translation gives CASSYLTDYNYGYTF.

The chain recombines TRBV6-2 or TRBV6-3 with TRBJ2-5; TRBD2 aligns across 9 bases. The germline V gene has CDR1 MNHEY and CDR2 SVGEGT. Unmatched junction bases numbered 5, after V lost 0 bases and J lost 0 bases. The CDR3 consists of 17 residues. The CDR3 bases are TGTGCCAGCAGTTACTCGATGAAGCGGGGGGACCAAGAGACCCAGTACTTC. Translated: CASSYSMKRGDQETQYF.

The chain combines TRBV29-1 with TRBJ1-2; D uncertain. The V end lost 0 bases, the J end lost 2 bases, and 4 bases lay between the germline ends. Germline CDR1 is SQVTM and CDR2 is ANQGSEA. There are 12 residues in the CDR3. The CDR3 coding sequence is TGCAGCGTTGAAGAAGAGAACTATGGCTACACCTTC. Translated: CSVEEENYGYTF.

V is TRBV15 and J is TRBJ2-1; 7 nucleotides agree with TRBD2. The germline CDR1 and CDR2 sequences are LNHNV and YYDKDF (reference sequence). Losses at the gene ends were 5 bases for V and 0 bases for J; bases not matched to a gene: 4. CDR3 length: 15 amino acids. The CDR3 here is CATSRRGVSYNEQFF. For the CDR3, the DNA is TGTGCCACCAGCCGTCGGGGGGTCTCCTACAATGAGCAGTTCTTC.

This chain joins TRBV30 and TRBJ2-7; TRBD1 matches 7 bases. Trimming cost V 3 bases and J 1 base; bases outside gene matches: 3. Germline CDR1 reads GTSNPN; CDR2 reads SVGIG (reference sequence). This CDR3 is 13 amino acids long. CDR3: CAWSRGYSYEQYF. CDR3 DNA sequence: TGTGCCTGGAGCAGGGGGTATTCCTACGAGCAGTACTTC.

The rearrangement links TRBV27 to TRBJ1-1; 9 nucleotides match TRBD1. The CDR3 runs to 14 residues. Germline values: CDR1 MNHEY, CDR2 SMNVEV (reference sequence). Trimming cost V 4 bases and J 1 base; bases outside gene matches: 1. The CDR3 region is CASSSDRGNTEAFF. The CDR3 DNA follows: TGTGCCAGCAGTTCGGACAGGGGGAACACTGAAGCTTTCTTT.

CDR3 in DNA: TGTGCCAGCAATGCCGAGGGACTAGCGGCGAGTGAGCAGTTCTTC. It translates to CASNAEGLAASEQFF. J is TRBJ2-1 and V is TRBV9; 11 bases are a match to TRBD2. V lost 6 bases, J lost 9 bases, and 11 bases stayed unmatched. Germline V gene data show CDR1 as SGDLS and CDR2 as YYNGEE. CDR3 length: 15 amino acids.

The V and J genes are TRBV14 and TRBJ1-6; TRBD1 matches at 7 bases. The length of the CDR3 is 16 residues. Per germline, CDR1 SGHDN and CDR2 FVKESK. V lost 1 base, J lost 8 bases, and 8 bases stayed unmatched. The CDR3 region is CASSQGAGQLYSPLHF. In DNA, the CDR3 is TGTGCCAGCAGCCAAGGCGCGGGACAGCTTTATTCACCCCTCCACTTT.

CDR3 protein: CATSKVTGDTEAFF. The CDR3 DNA follows: TGTGCCACCAGCAAAGTGACAGGAGACACTGAAGCTTTCTTT. J is TRBJ1-1 and V is TRBV15, with a weak D call TRBD1 (6 bases). Deletions cut 4 bases from V and 3 bases from J, with 12 bases between. Germline CDR1 and CDR2: LNHNV and YYDKDF (reference sequence). The CDR3 has 14 residues.

The count of this clone is one. The V and J genes are TRBV19 and TRBJ2-7; 8 nucleotides match TRBD2. This CDR3 has 13 amino acids. Germline trimming cut 6 bases from V and 8 bases from J; bases unmatched to any gene: 9. CDR1 LNHDA and CDR2 SQIVND come from the germline V gene (reference sequence). The CDR3 coding sequence is TGTGCCAGTAGGATAACCTCTAGCGGGCAGCAGTACTTC. Translating gives CASRITSSGQQYF.

This sequence joins TRBV27 and TRBJ2-3; 9 positions agree with TRBD1. This CDR3 is 15 amino acids long. Germline values: CDR1 MNHEY, CDR2 SMNVEV (reference sequence). After removal of 5 bases from V and 6 bases from J, the junction contained 9 bases not matched to a gene. CDR3 sequence reads: CASSLDRGGKDTQYF. The CDR3 DNA reads as TGTGCCAGCAGTCTGGACAGGGGTGGAAAGGATACGCAGTATTTT.

V is TRBV7-7 and J is TRBJ2-2, with 8 nucleotides matching TRBD2. Losses at the gene ends were 5 bases for V and 5 bases for J; bases not matched to a gene: 16. From germline, CDR1 is SSHAT and CDR2 FNYEAQ (reference sequence). CDR3 length equals 18 residues. The CDR3 nucleotides are TGTGCCAGCAGCCTAACTTCTTCCTTGTTAGCGGGGACCGGGGAGCTGTTTTTT. Protein: CASSLTSSLLAGTGELFF.

The chain has TRBV2 and TRBJ1-5; 9 nucleotides line up with TRBD1. Germline V gene data show CDR1 as SNHLY and CDR2 as FYNNEI. The CDR3 loop spans 15 amino acids. Losses at the gene ends were 5 bases for V and 0 bases for J; bases not matched to a gene: 2. CDR3 DNA sequence: TGTGCCAGCAGTCGGGACAGGGATAGCAATCAGCCCCAGCATTTT. Amino acids: CASSRDRDSNQPQHF.